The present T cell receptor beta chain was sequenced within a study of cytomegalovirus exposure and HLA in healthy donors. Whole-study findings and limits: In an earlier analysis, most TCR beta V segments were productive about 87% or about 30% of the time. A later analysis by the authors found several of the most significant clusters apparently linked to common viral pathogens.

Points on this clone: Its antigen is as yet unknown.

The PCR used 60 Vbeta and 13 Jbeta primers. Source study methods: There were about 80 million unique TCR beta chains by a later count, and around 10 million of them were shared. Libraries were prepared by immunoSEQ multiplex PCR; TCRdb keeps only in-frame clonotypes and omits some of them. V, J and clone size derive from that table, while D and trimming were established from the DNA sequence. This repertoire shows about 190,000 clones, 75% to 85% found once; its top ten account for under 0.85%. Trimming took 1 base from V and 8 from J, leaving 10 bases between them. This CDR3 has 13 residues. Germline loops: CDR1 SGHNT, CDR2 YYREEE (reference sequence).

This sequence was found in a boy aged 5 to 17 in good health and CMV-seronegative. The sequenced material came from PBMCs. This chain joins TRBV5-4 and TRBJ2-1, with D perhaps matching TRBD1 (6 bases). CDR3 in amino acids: CASSLNREDEQFF. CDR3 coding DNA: TGTGCCAGCAGCTTGAACAGGGAAGATGAGCAGTTCTTC.